The following is a TCR beta chain sequence with its context. Its specificity is unknown. This CDR3 spans 17 amino acids. Germline V gene data show CDR1 as SNHLY and CDR2 as FYNNEI. The ends lost 0 bases at V and 4 bases at J; junction bases unmatched: 7. This specimen comes from a study of cytomegalovirus exposure and HLA in healthy donors. Study-wide results and caveats: Later analysis demonstrated an association between a missense DCLRE1C variant and TCR beta V- and J-gene trimming.

In the PCR, 60 Vbeta and 13 Jbeta primers were used. Data came from immunoSEQ multiplex PCR; TCRdb stores just in-frame clones and leaves some out. Of approximately 110,000 clones listed, roughly 74% are singletons. This TCR was recovered from a woman in her forties or fifties in good health and CMV-seropositive. The J gene is TRBJ2-3, the V gene TRBV2; 10 nucleotides align to TRBD2. The sample consisted of PBMCs. The CDR3 nucleotides read TGTGCCAGCAGTGAAGCTAGCGGGGGGTATTCGTCAGATACGCAGTATTTT. Its translation: CASSEASGGYSSDTQYF.